The 18 T cell receptor beta chains given below trace back to one sample, sequenced in a study of human T cells and chemical hapten exposure (TCRdb year 2021). The library relied on RACE. Sequencing relied on a NextSeq 500. The public reads were reprocessed in TCRdb via fastp at Q25 and MiXCR, keeping in-frame beta chains. Rows matching on CDR3 protein sequence are summarized as one entry with the most common DNA and genes. Present in this sample are about 120,000 distinct CDR3 sequences, approximately 13% of which were seen just once. The ten top clones hold 2.8% of the sample. The time point label of this sample denotes: pre-sensitization, week 0. The treatment or condition label here, explained by the study, means: therapeutic diphenylcyclopropenone sensitization with weekly scalp DPC. This specimen consisted of whole blood, obtained in connection with sensitization to the hapten diphenylcyclopropenone (DPC). All receptors derive from a woman aged 18-35 years with alopecia areata. Some clones in this sample may be carry-over from other donors' samples.

A few counts support this clonotype. This CDR3 is CASRPGPSQETQYF. CDR3 in DNA: TGCGCCAGCAGACCAGGCCCTTCCCAAGAGACCCAGTACTTC. The J gene is TRBJ2-5, the V gene TRBV5-1, with D unresolved. V was trimmed by 5 bases and J by 1 base, leaving 12 bases between them. From germline, CDR1 is SGHRS and CDR2 YFSETQ. The CDR3 totals 14 residues.

This clonotype was observed a handful of times. This chain connects TRBV20-1 to TRBJ1-6, with a tentative D call TRBD1 (5 bases). Germline V CDR1 and CDR2: DFQATT, SNEGSKA (reference sequence). This CDR3 comprises 14 residues. The germline V and J ends were trimmed by 6 bases and 6 bases, with 15 bases remaining between them. The DNA of the CDR3 is TGCAGTGCACGATCAGGGACGGGTAATTCACCCCTCCACTTT. Its translation is CSARSGTGNSPLHF.

The chain recombines TRBV12-5 with TRBJ1-1; no clear D gene. V dropped 6 bases and J dropped 8 bases, with 13 bases sitting between them. This CDR3 comprises 12 residues. Germline V gives CDR1 LGHNT, CDR2 FRNRAP. CDR3 bases: TGTGCTAGTGGCTCATGGCCGGGGGAAGCTTTCTTT. Its protein product is CASGSWPGEAFF.

The V and J genes are TRBV29-1 and TRBJ2-1; tentatively, D is TRBD2 (5 bases). Germline V CDR1 and CDR2: SQVTM, ANQGSEA. This CDR3 has 12 amino acids. The DNA for the CDR3 is TGCATGGTCGAGGGCTCCTACAATGAGCAGTTCTTC. It encodes CMVEGSYNEQFF.

This clonotype was counted a few times. V and J are TRBV9 and TRBJ2-7; D is undetermined. V lost 4 bases and J 0 bases, leaving 11 bases between the germline ends. Germline CDR1 and CDR2: SGDLS and YYNGEE. CDR3 length: 14 amino acids. The CDR3 sequence is CASSPLGSSYEQYF. The CDR3 DNA follows: TGTGCCAGCAGCCCCTTGGGCAGCTCCTACGAGCAGTACTTC.

Only a few counts were recorded for this clonotype. The genes are TRBV2 and TRBJ2-3; D unresolved. V lost 3 bases and J 4 bases, leaving 11 bases between the germline ends. The CDR3 sequence is 14 residues long. The germline V gene encodes CDR1 SNHLY and CDR2 FYNNEI. The CDR3 is CASSEVGWPDTQYF. CDR3 coding DNA: TGTGCCAGCAGTGAGGTGGGGTGGCCAGATACGCAGTATTTT.

The chain employs TRBV12-3 or TRBV12-4 and TRBJ2-7; D unresolved. This CDR3 is built from 13 residues. The ends were cut back, 4 bases at V and 3 bases at J, with 10 bases in the middle. In DNA form, the CDR3 reads TGTGCCAGCAGTTCCGCAGTGGGCTACGAGCAGTACTTC. Protein sequence: CASSSAVGYEQYF.

This clonotype was found many times. The V and J genes are TRBV10-2 and TRBJ1-1; D unclear. V was shortened by 6 bases and J by 0 bases, with 11 bases between the two germline ends. The length of the CDR3 is 14 residues. Germline V CDR1 and CDR2: WSHSY, SAAADI. The CDR3 is CASSAGQMNTEAFF. The CDR3 nucleotides are TGCGCCAGCAGCGCCGGGCAAATGAACACTGAAGCTTTCTTT.

The chain joins TRBV3-1 to TRBJ2-3; D is possibly TRBD1 (6 bases). Germline V gene data show CDR1 as LGHDT and CDR2 as YNNKEL (reference sequence). V was clipped by 1 base and J by 0 bases, with 20 bases between them. This CDR3 contains 19 residues. The CDR3 protein is CASSQVTGFTSASTDTQYF. CDR3 DNA sequence: TGTGCCAGCAGCCAAGTGACAGGATTTACCTCCGCTAGCACAGATACGCAGTATTTT.

This rearrangement joins TRBV6-5 to TRBJ1-1, with 7 positions matching TRBD1. The CDR3 covers 15 residues. Per germline, CDR1 MNHEY and CDR2 SVGAGI. V shed 6 bases, J shed 0 bases, and the junction held 7 bases outside the gene matches. CDR3 nucleotides: TGTGCCAGCAGCAGGGGGGCGCATATGAACACTGAAGCTTTCTTT. Encoded protein: CASSRGAHMNTEAFF.

The V and J genes are TRBV5-4 and TRBJ2-3; 11 bases are shared with TRBD2. The CDR3 has 19 amino acids. CDR1 and CDR2 from the germline V gene are SGHNT and YYREEE (reference sequence). V gave up 0 bases and J gave up 2 bases; unmatched junction bases: 11. Here the CDR3 DNA reads TGTGCCAGCAGCTTGGCGCGGCTAGCGGGGGGCACCTACACAGATACGCAGTATTTT. Its protein product is CASSLARLAGGTYTDTQYF.

The chain carries TRBV28 and TRBJ1-1, with a possible D match to TRBD1 (5 bases). CDR1 MDHEN and CDR2 SYDVKM come from the germline V gene. V dropped 5 bases and J dropped 5 bases, with 15 bases sitting between them. The CDR3 has 14 residues. The CDR3 region is CASSLYTQGTEAFF. DNA for the CDR3: TGTGCCAGCAGTCTTTATACCCAGGGTACTGAAGCTTTCTTT.

The rearrangement joins TRBV6-2 or TRBV6-3 to TRBJ2-5; 7 bases agree with TRBD2. The V gene's germline CDR1 is MNHEY and CDR2 SVGEGT. The length of the CDR3 is 15 residues. The V and J ends lost 5 bases and 1 base, in that order; junction bases with no gene match: 7. CDR3 coding DNA: TGTGCCAGCAGTACTGGGACTACCTTCCAAGAGACCCAGTACTTC. Amino acids: CASSTGTTFQETQYF.

The rearrangement links TRBV11-1 to TRBJ2-3; the match to TRBD2 covers 13 bases. CDR3 length: 18 residues. Germline V lookup: CDR1 SGHAT, CDR2 FQDESV (reference sequence). Losses at the gene ends were 1 base for V and 2 bases for J; bases not matched to a gene: 6. The CDR3 DNA follows: TGTGCCAGCAGCTTAGGACTAGCGGGGGGATTATACACAGATACGCAGTATTTT. It yields the protein CASSLGLAGGLYTDTQYF. The complete variable domain, with remaining parts taken from reference TRBV11-1 and TRBJ2-3, reads EAEVAQSPRYKITEKSQAVAFWCDPISGHATLYWYRQILGQGPELLVQFQDESVVDDSQLPKDRFSAERLKGVDSTLKIQPAELGDSAMYLCASSLGLAGGLYTDTQYFGPGTRLTVL.

This clonotype is medium-sized. The rearrangement joins TRBV2 to TRBJ1-1; possible D gene TRBD1, 6 bases. The V end lost 6 bases, the J end lost 11 bases, and 19 bases lay between the germline ends. The CDR3 runs to 13 residues. Per the germline V gene, CDR1 is SNHLY and CDR2 is FYNNEI. CDR3 DNA sequence: TGTGCCAGCAGCCCTTTGGACAGACCCGGGGCTTTCTTT. Residues: CASSPLDRPGAFF.

This clonotype was detected only a few times. The chain links TRBV20-1 to TRBJ2-3; 11 bases are a match to TRBD2. Unmatched junction bases numbered 13, after V lost 6 bases and J lost 5 bases. The CDR3 consists of 16 residues. Germline values: CDR1 DFQATT, CDR2 SNEGSKA (reference sequence). The DNA for the CDR3 is TGCAGTGCCCGCGGGCCTCTAGCGGGGGGTCAAGATACGCAGTATTTT. Encoded protein: CSARGPLAGGQDTQYF.

The gene calls are TRBV12-3 or TRBV12-4 and TRBJ1-2, with 9 positions matching TRBD1. The ends lost 6 bases at V and 4 bases at J; junction bases unmatched: 9. The CDR3 runs 15 residues. The CDR3: CASSPTGGRSYGYTF. The CDR3 DNA follows: TGTGCCAGCAGCCCCACAGGGGGCCGTTCCTATGGCTACACCTTC.

This clonotype turned up a few times. This rearrangement joins TRBV6-2 or TRBV6-3 to TRBJ1-5; 7 bases line up with TRBD1. Looked up from germline, CDR1 is MNHEY and CDR2 is SVGEGT. V lost 2 bases to trimming and J lost 8 bases; unmatched junction nucleotides: 12. The CDR3 contains 16 residues. In nucleotides, the CDR3 is TGTGCCAGCAGTTACCCGGACAGGTTTGGGACGGAGCCCCAGCATTTT. Amino acids: CASSYPDRFGTEPQHF.